The T cell receptor beta chain described here comes from a study of blood T cell repertoires in COVID-19. The germline V gene encodes CDR1 LNHDA and CDR2 SQIVND (reference sequence). Losses at the gene ends were 5 bases for V and 0 bases for J; bases not matched to a gene: 12. The CDR3 covers 17 residues. The assay was immunoSEQ multiplex PCR, and TCRdb's table has in-frame clones only and misses some. There are under 200,000 clones in the sample; about nine tenths occur only once, and around 0.76% lies in the top ten. This chain connects TRBV19 to TRBJ2-7, with 8 positions matching TRBD1. Source material: peripheral blood. The sequence derives from a woman in her 70s with acute or convalescent COVID-19. CDR3 sequence: CASSSGTGQGVSYEQYF. Written as DNA, the CDR3 is TGTGCCAGTAGTTCGGGCACAGGACAGGGTGTCTCCTACGAGCAGTACTTC.